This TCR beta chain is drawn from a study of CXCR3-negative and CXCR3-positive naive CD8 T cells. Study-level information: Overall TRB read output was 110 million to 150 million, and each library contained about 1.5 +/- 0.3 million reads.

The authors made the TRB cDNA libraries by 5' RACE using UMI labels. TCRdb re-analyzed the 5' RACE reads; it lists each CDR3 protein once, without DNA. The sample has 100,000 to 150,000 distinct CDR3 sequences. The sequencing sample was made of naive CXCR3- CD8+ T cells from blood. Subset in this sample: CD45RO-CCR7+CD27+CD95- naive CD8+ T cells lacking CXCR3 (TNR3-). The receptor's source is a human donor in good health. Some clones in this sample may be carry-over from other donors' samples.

CDR3 sequence reads: CASSQDRLAGGPRETQYF. The V and J genes are TRBV14 and TRBJ2-5; TCRdb lists TRBD2, though no DNA is available to test this call. CDR3 length: 18 residues. From germline, CDR1 is SGHDN and CDR2 FVKESK.